This passage covers 21 T cell receptor beta chains from one sample sequenced in a study of blood T cell repertoires in COVID-19. The data were produced by immunoSEQ multiplex PCR, yet TCRdb's version contains in-frame clones alone and is incomplete. This sample yields 380,000 or so clones, of which about 89% are seen a single time; around 1.3% belongs to the top ten. Specimen: peripheral blood. These receptors were taken from a man aged 35-49 years with acute or convalescent COVID-19.

This chain connects TRBV7-8 to TRBJ2-6; 7 bases map to TRBD1. The CDR3 is 18 amino acids. Germline CDR1 SGHVS, CDR2 FQNEAQ. Trimming took 2 bases from V and 1 from J; bases not matched to a gene: 8. The CDR3 DNA follows: TGTGCCAGCAGCTTATTAAACAGGGGCGGGTCTGGGGCCAACGTCCTGACTTTC. As protein: CASSLLNRGGSGANVLTF.

The chain uses TRBV28 and TRBJ1-5, with 7 bases identical to TRBD1. CDR1 is MDHEN, CDR2 SYDVKM, per germline. V trimming: 1 base; J trimming: 3 bases; junction bases outside the gene matches: 12. The CDR3 spans 18 residues. CDR3 in amino acids: CASSLLQFTGVPNQPQHF. The CDR3 nucleotides read TGTGCCAGCAGTTTATTACAATTCACAGGGGTTCCCAATCAGCCCCAGCATTTT.

This sequence joins TRBV28 and TRBJ1-2; no reliable D call. The CDR3 sequence is 12 residues long. Germline assignment: CDR1 MDHEN and CDR2 SYDVKM. Trimming removed 4 bases at V and 8 bases at J, with 11 bases between. CDR3 sequence reads: CASSSRVHGYTF. CDR3 nucleotides: TGTGCCAGCAGTTCCCGAGTGCACGGCTACACCTTC.

This chain links TRBV4-2 with TRBJ1-5; perhaps TRBD1 as D (5 bases). Trimming took off 0 bases at V and 6 bases at J, with 15 bases between the two ends. The CDR3 is 16 amino acids. Per the germline V gene, CDR1 is LGHNA and CDR2 is YNFKEQ. The CDR3 DNA sequence: TGTGCCAGCAGCCAAGAAGCCGGGGCGGGAGGTCAGCCCCAGCATTTT. Amino acids: CASSQEAGAGGQPQHF.

The V and J genes are TRBV5-4 and TRBJ2-2; maybe TRBD2 (6 bases). Germline lookup yields CDR1 SGHNT and CDR2 YYREEE (reference sequence). Trimming removed 0 bases from V and 0 bases from J, with 9 bases in between. This CDR3 is built from 16 residues. As DNA, the CDR3 is TGTGCCAGCAGCTTGGACCCGGGGGCGAACACCGGGGAGCTGTTTTTT. Amino acids: CASSLDPGANTGELFF.

J is TRBJ2-3 and V is TRBV5-4, with 13 bases identical to TRBD2. The CDR3 contains 16 residues. Germline V gene sequence: CDR1 SGHNT, CDR2 YYREEE (reference sequence). Trimming took 4 bases from V and 2 from J; bases not matched to a gene: 4. The CDR3 loop is CASSQGTSGVTDTQYF. The CDR3 nucleotides read TGTGCCAGCAGCCAAGGGACTAGCGGGGTCACAGATACGCAGTATTTT. Using reference TRBV5-4 and TRBJ2-3 for the parts outside the CDR3, the full variable domain is ETGVTQSPTHLIKTRGQQVTLRCSSQSGHNTVSWYQQALGQGPQFIFQYYREEENGRGNFPPRFSGLQFPNYSSELNVNALELDDSALYLCASSQGTSGVTDTQYFGPGTRLTVL.

The V gene is TRBV3-1 (or the pseudogene TRBV3-2), the J gene TRBJ1-6; TRBD1 matches at 10 bases. The V gene end was trimmed by 4 bases and the J gene end by 0 bases; junction bases not matched to a gene: 9. Germline lookup yields CDR1 LGHDT and CDR2 YNNKEL (reference sequence). This CDR3 has 19 residues. As DNA, the CDR3 is TGTGCCAGCAGCCCGGGACAGGGGAGTACCAGCTCCTATAATTCACCCCTCCACTTT. This encodes CASSPGQGSTSSYNSPLHF.

The rearrangement uses TRBV18 and TRBJ2-2; 9 bases agree with TRBD2. V was clipped by 0 bases and J by 3 bases; unmatched bases: 5. CDR1 and CDR2 (germline): KGHSH, LQKENI. This CDR3 spans 17 amino acids. The CDR3 is CASSPPSGSAHTGELFF. The CDR3 region has the DNA TGTGCCAGCTCACCACCTAGCGGGAGTGCCCACACCGGGGAGCTGTTTTTT.

The CDR3 loop reads CASTFLGRTGRGLGETIYF. The CDR3 coding sequence is TGTGCCAGCACCTTCCTGGGCCGGACAGGTCGGGGTTTAGGAGAGACCATATATTTT. The chain is built from TRBV7-9 and TRBJ1-3; 7 bases match TRBD1. V was pared by 7 bases and J by 10 bases, with 28 bases of the junction left unmatched. Germline V gene data show CDR1 as SEHNR and CDR2 as FQNEAQ (reference sequence). There are 19 residues in the CDR3.

The V gene is TRBV16, the J gene TRBJ2-7; a possible D gene is TRBD1 (5 bases). Germline loops: CDR1 KGHSY, CDR2 FQNENV. This CDR3 is 14 amino acids long. Trimming removed 2 bases at V and 3 bases at J, with 11 bases between. The CDR3 nucleotides are TGTGCCAGCAGCCAAGTGAGGACATACTACGAGCAGTACTTC. Translated, it gives CASSQVRTYYEQYF.

The chain uses TRBV28 and TRBJ2-3; 8 bases map to TRBD1. This CDR3 comprises 16 residues. The germline gives CDR1 MDHEN, CDR2 SYDVKM. V lost 8 bases, J lost 2 bases, and 12 bases stayed unmatched. Written as DNA, the CDR3 is TGTGCCAGCTCGACAGGGGCGCTAAAGATCACAGATACGCAGTATTTT. Its translation is CASSTGALKITDTQYF.

This sequence joins TRBV27 and TRBJ2-1; unclear D gene. The length of the CDR3 is 14 residues. V was clipped by 5 bases and J by 4 bases, with 12 bases between them. Germline CDR1 is MNHEY and CDR2 is SMNVEV (reference sequence). The CDR3 loop reads CASSPPSRYNEQFF. The CDR3 coding sequence is TGTGCCAGCAGTCCCCCCTCTAGGTACAATGAGCAGTTCTTC.

In this sample, this clone turned up once. The genes are TRBV5-4 and TRBJ2-3; 8 nucleotides match TRBD2. Germline V lookup: CDR1 SGHNT, CDR2 YYREEE (reference sequence). The CDR3 extends over 14 amino acids. The J segment lost 6 bases and the V segment lost 2 bases, leaving 5 bases of the junction unmatched. This chain's CDR3 is CASSLERERDTQYF. The CDR3 nucleotides are TGTGCCAGCAGCTTAGAGCGGGAGAGGGATACGCAGTATTTT.

In DNA form, the CDR3 reads TGTGCCAGCAGCGTAACAGGGGGACCATATGGCTACACCTTC. Translated: CASSVTGGPYGYTF. This sequence joins TRBV9 and TRBJ1-2; 8 bases map to TRBD1. This CDR3 spans 14 amino acids. With 1 base clipped from V and 5 bases from J, the junction kept 4 bases outside the gene matches. The V gene's germline CDR1 is SGDLS and CDR2 YYNGEE.

This chain uses TRBV6-6 with TRBJ2-5; 10 bases align to TRBD1. J gave up 2 bases and V 7 bases, and 7 bases lay outside the gene matches. The CDR3 is 15 residues long. Germline lookup yields CDR1 MNHNY and CDR2 SVGAGI (reference sequence). In nucleotides, the CDR3 is TGTGCCAGCAATCCCGGGACAGGGGTTCAAGAGACCCAGTACTTC. Residues: CASNPGTGVQETQYF.

The V and J genes are TRBV28 and TRBJ2-3; 13 nucleotides match TRBD2. The J segment lost 4 bases and the V segment lost 7 bases, leaving 17 bases of the junction unmatched. This CDR3 comprises 19 residues. CDR1 is MDHEN and CDR2 is SYDVKM in the germline V gene. The chain's CDR3 is CASIDAALAGGPVSDTQYF. Here the CDR3 DNA reads TGTGCCAGCATCGACGCGGCACTAGCGGGAGGGCCCGTGTCAGATACGCAGTATTTT.

The chain employs TRBV6-6 and TRBJ2-6; D might be TRBD1 (5 bases). This CDR3 has 15 amino acids. V dropped 5 bases and J dropped 0 bases, with 8 bases sitting between them. The germline CDR1 and CDR2 sequences are MNHNY and SVGAGI (reference sequence). The CDR3: CASSKDSSGANVLTF. CDR3 in DNA: TGTGCCAGCAGTAAAGACAGCTCTGGGGCCAACGTCCTGACTTTC.

The chain combines TRBV19 with TRBJ2-5; 9 nucleotides align to TRBD2. CDR3 length: 16 residues. Trimming removed 5 bases from V and 5 bases from J; junction bases left unmatched: 12. Germline V gene data show CDR1 as LNHDA and CDR2 as SQIVND (reference sequence). DNA for the CDR3: TGTGCCAGTAGTGCCCGGGGTAGCGGGGGAGAGGAGACCCAGTACTTC. Protein product: CASSARGSGGEETQYF. Drawing the rest from reference TRBV19 and TRBJ2-5, the complete variable domain is DGGITQSPKYLFRKEGQNVTLSCEQNLNHDAMYWYRQDPGQGLRLIYYSQIVNDFQKGDIAEGYSVSREKKESFPLTVTSAQKNPTAFYLCASSARGSGGEETQYFGPGTRLLVL.

V and J are TRBV12-3 or TRBV12-4 and TRBJ1-2; D uncertain. The CDR3 is 12 residues long. Trimming took 6 bases from V and 4 from J, leaving 9 bases between them. The CDR3 spells CASSLMVYGYTF. The CDR3 DNA reads as TGTGCCAGCAGCCTAATGGTCTATGGCTACACCTTC.

The chain's CDR3 is CASSGSQGALFGNTGELFF. The CDR3, as DNA: TGTGCCAGCAGTGGGTCGCAGGGGGCCCTTTTTGGGAACACCGGGGAGCTGTTTTTT. The chain is built from TRBV6-2 or TRBV6-3 and TRBJ2-2; 8 bases are shared with TRBD1. CDR1 MNHEY and CDR2 SVGEGT come from the germline V gene. With V trimmed by 5 bases and J by 1 base, 15 bases remained unmatched. The CDR3 is made up of 19 amino acids.

This sequence joins TRBV11-1 and TRBJ2-3; the D gene is possibly TRBD2 (5 bases). CDR3 size: 14 residues. V was clipped by 1 base and J by 3 bases, with 8 bases between them. Germline V CDR1 and CDR2: SGHAT, FQDESV (reference sequence). CDR3 protein: CASSLGRLTDTQYF. Here the CDR3 DNA reads TGTGCCAGCAGCTTAGGGAGGTTGACAGATACGCAGTATTTT.